The present entry profiles one TCR beta chain with its context. The antigen is not known. The data derive from a study of OX40 agonist ivuxolimab in advanced cancers. Study context: Patients received the agonistic anti-OX40 (CD134) antibody ivuxolimab. Head and neck, renal cell, melanoma or hepatocellular carcinoma were the cancers that dose-escalation patients had. Study-wide findings and caveats: Undetermined was the antigen specificity of the expanded peripheral T cells. Dosing at 0.1 to 3.0 mg/kg was accompanied by clonal expansion of CD4+ and CD8+ blood T cells by week 6.

The CDR3 loop spans 17 amino acids. Germline CDR1 is MNHEY and CDR2 is SMNVEV (reference sequence). V was shortened by 4 bases and J by 0 bases, with 13 bases between the two germline ends. Assay: immunoSEQ multiplex PCR; the TCRdb copy retains only in-frame clones and omits some. The repertoire includes 43,000 or so clones, roughly 86% of them detected once, and 0.85% to 1.2% sits in the top ten. V and J are TRBV27 and TRBJ2-6; possibly TRBD2 for D (6 bases). The sequence came from an adult with an advanced solid tumor such as melanoma, head and neck, liver or kidney cancer. The sample here was CD4+ or CD8+ T cells sorted from blood, taken in a trial of the OX40 agonist ivuxolimab. The CDR3 region has the DNA TGTGCCAGCAGTTACTCGGGACTCCTCTCTGGGGCCAACGTCCTGACTTTC. Its translation: CASSYSGLLSGANVLTF.